A single sample gave rise to the 10 T cell receptor beta chains below, sequenced in a study of T cells after posttransplantation cyclophosphamide. TCRdb's table, derived via immunoSEQ multiplex PCR, lists solely in-frame clones and lacks some. The table lists over 30,000 clones, with no singletons. Sequenced: PBMCs. Receptors originate from a girl aged 5-17 years in good health, CMV-negative, and a related stem cell transplant donor.

This clone was detected many times. The chain links TRBV7-6 to TRBJ2-7; the D gene is possibly TRBD2 (5 bases). Germline V gives CDR1 SGHVS, CDR2 FNYEAQ. Trimming took 2 bases from V and 7 from J, leaving 6 bases between them. The CDR3 covers 11 residues. CDR3 nucleotide sequence: TGTGCCAGCAGCTTATCGGGGGAGCAGTACTTC. Translating it yields CASSLSGEQYF. Combining the CDR3 with reference TRBV7-6 and TRBJ2-7 gives the whole variable domain GAGVSQSPRYKVTKRGQDVALRCDPISGHVSLYWYRQALGQGPEFLTYFNYEAQQDKSGLPNDRFSAERPEGSISTLTIQRTEQRDSAMYRCASSLSGEQYFGPGTRLTVT.

At least ten counts were recorded for this clone. The chain uses TRBV5-1 and TRBJ2-6, with D maybe TRBD1 (6 bases). The CDR3 has 15 residues. Germline V gives CDR1 SGHRS, CDR2 YFSETQ. Trimming shortened V by 2 bases and J by 2 bases, and 8 bases separated the two germline ends. CDR3 sequence (DNA): TGCGCCAGCAGCTTCAACAGGGCTGGGGCCAACGTCCTGACTTTC. This codes for CASSFNRAGANVLTF.

In this sample, this clone turned up a few times. The V and J genes are TRBV28 and TRBJ2-7, with a weak D call TRBD2 (5 bases). Germline V gene data show CDR1 as MDHEN and CDR2 as SYDVKM. This CDR3 has 13 amino acids. Trimming pared 4 bases from V and 2 bases from J, leaving 9 bases between. CDR3 loop: CASSSSAAYEQYF. As DNA, the CDR3 is TGTGCCAGCAGTTCCTCAGCGGCCTACGAGCAGTACTTC.

This clone showed up just a few times. V usage is TRBV7-9 and J usage is TRBJ2-7; maybe TRBD2 (6 bases). The germline CDR1 and CDR2 sequences are SEHNR and FQNEAQ (reference sequence). Trimming cost V 5 bases and J 4 bases, with 15 bases left between them. The length of the CDR3 is 14 residues. The CDR3 coding sequence is TGTGCCAGCAGCCGGGCGGGGACGTTATACGAGCAGTACTTC. Its protein product is CASSRAGTLYEQYF.

In its sample, this clone was seen many times. The chain recombines TRBV19 with TRBJ2-1; 7 positions match TRBD1. Trimming removed 6 bases from V and 3 bases from J; junction bases left unmatched: 8. This CDR3 comprises 15 residues. Germline V gene data show CDR1 as LNHDA and CDR2 as SQIVND (reference sequence). DNA of the CDR3: TGTGCCAGTAGCATCGACAGGGTCTTCTACAATGAGCAGTTCTTC. It is translated as CASSIDRVFYNEQFF.

As DNA, the CDR3 is TGTGCCAGCAGCCCCGAGGAGGGGACTCCCACAGATACGCAGTATTTT. It is translated as CASSPEEGTPTDTQYF. The chain joins TRBV9 to TRBJ2-3; the D gene is possibly TRBD2 (6 bases). CDR1 is SGDLS, CDR2 YYNGEE, per germline. With 4 bases removed from V and 2 bases from J, the gap between germline ends came to 17 bases. The CDR3 is 16 residues long. Full variable domain (rest looked up from reference TRBV9 and TRBJ2-3): DSGVTQTPKHLITATGQRVTLRCSPRSGDLSVYWYQQSLDQGLQFLIQYYNGEERAKGNILERFSAQQFPDLHSELNLSSLELGDSALYFCASSPEEGTPTDTQYFGPGTRLTVL.

This clone was seen many times. The chain has TRBV30 and TRBJ2-1; possible D gene TRBD2, 5 bases. V was shortened by 4 bases and J by 9 bases, with 19 bases between the two germline ends. The CDR3 loop spans 14 amino acids. Germline CDR1 reads GTSNPN; CDR2 reads SVGIG (reference sequence). In nucleotides, the CDR3 is TGTGCCTGGACCTCTGGGCTAGCTCCTAGTGAGCAGTTCTTC. It yields the protein CAWTSGLAPSEQFF.

This clone has at least ten counts. This rearrangement joins TRBV7-6 to TRBJ2-2; a possible D gene is TRBD1 (5 bases). The V gene's germline CDR1 is SGHVS and CDR2 FNYEAQ. V dropped 2 bases and J dropped 7 bases, with 8 bases sitting between them. There are 13 residues in the CDR3. The CDR3 region is CASSLQGYGELFF. The CDR3 DNA follows: TGTGCCAGCAGCTTACAGGGTTACGGGGAGCTGTTTTTT. The full variable domain, rest sourced from reference TRBV7-6 and TRBJ2-2, is GAGVSQSPRYKVTKRGQDVALRCDPISGHVSLYWYRQALGQGPEFLTYFNYEAQQDKSGLPNDRFSAERPEGSISTLTIQRTEQRDSAMYRCASSLQGYGELFFGEGSRLTVL.

This clone has just a few counts. The rearrangement uses TRBV9 and TRBJ2-3, with a possible D match to TRBD2 (6 bases). V was cut by 3 bases and J by 2 bases, with 13 bases left in between. Germline V gene sequence: CDR1 SGDLS, CDR2 YYNGEE. The CDR3 is made up of 15 amino acids. The CDR3 spells CASSASDRYTDTQYF. CDR3 DNA: TGTGCCAGCAGCGCTAGCGACAGATACACAGATACGCAGTATTTT.

This rearrangement joins TRBV7-3 to TRBJ2-5; the D is unclear. Trimming left V 2 bases short and J 2 bases short, with 6 bases between. CDR1 is SGHTA, CDR2 FQGTGA, per germline. The CDR3 extends over 13 amino acids. Here the CDR3 reads CASSLGQQETQYF. The CDR3 bases are TGTGCCAGCAGCTTAGGCCAGCAAGAGACCCAGTACTTC.